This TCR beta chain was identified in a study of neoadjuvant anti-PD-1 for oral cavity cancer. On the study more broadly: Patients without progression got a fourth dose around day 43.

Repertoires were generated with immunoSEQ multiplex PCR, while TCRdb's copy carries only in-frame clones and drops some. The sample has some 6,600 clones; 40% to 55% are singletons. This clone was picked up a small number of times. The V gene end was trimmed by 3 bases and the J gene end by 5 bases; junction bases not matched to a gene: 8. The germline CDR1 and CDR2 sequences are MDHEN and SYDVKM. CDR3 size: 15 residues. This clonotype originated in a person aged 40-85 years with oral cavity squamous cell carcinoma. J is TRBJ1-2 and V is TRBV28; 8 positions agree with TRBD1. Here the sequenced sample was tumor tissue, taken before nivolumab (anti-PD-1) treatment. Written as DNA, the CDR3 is TGTGCCAGCAGTTTTTCCCCGACAGGGGTGTATGGCTACACCTTC. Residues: CASSFSPTGVYGYTF.